This TCR beta chain stems from a study of blood T cells in healthy people across ages. A second about 7 to 12 cycle PCR used barcoded and J-beta primers. The study obtained at least 3 million CDR3-containing paired-end reads from every sample. TCRdb passed the 5' RACE reads through MiXCR, listing each CDR3 protein once. The sample has about 970,000 distinct CDR3 sequences, 51% seen once. Study-level results: Estimated diversity, derived from one million T cells, was regarded as an underestimate. Among T cells, TCR beta diversity per million cells dropped roughly linearly as age rose. Strong correlation linked observed beta diversity and percent naive T cells.

This clonotype was found many times. Its antigen remains unidentified. Trimming shortened V by 6 bases and J by 9 bases, and 17 bases separated the two germline ends. CDR1 SNHLY and CDR2 FYNNEI come from the germline V gene. CDR3 length equals 13 residues. V is TRBV2 and J is TRBJ2-5; tentatively, D is TRBD1 or TRBD2 (5 bases each). Sequencing was performed on blood. The receptor was derived from an older woman in good health. CDR3 DNA: TGTGCCAGCAGAAACCGCCTTGGGGGACCCCAGTACTTC. Residues: CASRNRLGGPQYF.